This T cell receptor (beta chain) is from a study of tumor-infiltrating lymphocytes in primary liver carcinoma. CDR3 length: 19 amino acids. V was cut by 2 bases and J by 0 bases, with 20 bases left in between. CDR1 and CDR2 (germline): MNHEY, SVGAGI. The investigators made TCR beta cDNA from 400 to 500 ng total RNA, using a constant-region primer. Modified slightly, ARM-PCR produced TCR beta libraries over three nested multiplex PCR rounds. The first two PCR rounds used TRBV1-TRBV30 forward primers with a C-beta reverse primer, about 10 cycles each. Each CDR3 protein is one row after TCRdb ran MiXCR on the multiplex PCR reads. In the table there are fewer than 400,000 distinct CDR3 sequences, roughly 60% of which are singletons. The source of the blood RNA was unsorted whole blood, and germline DNA was extracted as well. The sample holds a few counts of this clonotype.

This chain connects TRBV6-5 to TRBJ2-1; D is possibly TRBD1 (6 bases). The sample consisted of peripheral blood. This receptor was taken from a young woman with primary liver carcinoma and hepatitis B virus infection. The CDR3 spells CASSYTRYRDTSSYNEQFF. CDR3 coding DNA: TGTGCCAGCAGTTACACCCGCTACCGGGACACGAGCTCCTACAATGAGCAGTTCTTC.